This TCR beta chain was sequenced during a study of blood T cell repertoires in COVID-19. CDR1 is MGHRA and CDR2 is YSYEKL in the germline V gene. With V trimmed by 1 base and J by 4 bases, 13 bases remained unmatched. The CDR3 is made up of 18 amino acids. Some clones are missing from TCRdb's copy, which holds only in-frame ones; the method was immunoSEQ multiplex PCR. The profile covers 55,000 to 70,000 clones, with just under 95% appearing a single time and 5.5% to 6.5% taken by the ten largest. The TCR was taken from a human donor in a cohort sampled during active COVID-19. The rearrangement joins TRBV4-1 to TRBJ1-1, with 9 bases fitting TRBD1. The material sequenced was peripheral blood. The CDR3 protein is CASSQAAGRQGGSTEAFF. CDR3 nucleotides: TGCGCCAGCAGCCAAGCCGCCGGGAGACAGGGGGGATCCACTGAAGCTTTCTTT.